This T cell receptor (beta chain) originates from a study of T cells in Graves' hyperthyroidism and ophthalmopathy. Study in general: Peripheral blood draws took place at initial diagnosis, ahead of any treatment.

Amplification yielded TCR beta CDR3 regions, with RNA transcripts as the source. The HTBI primer set served for first-round RT-PCR of the TCR CDR3. TCRdb reanalysed the multiplex PCR reads using MiXCR and keeps one entry per CDR3 protein. The data contain about 340,000 distinct CDR3 sequences, around a sixth of them singletons. This clonotype was recorded many times. What it binds is unknown. General study points: Peripheral blood also featured most of the thyroid clonotypes expanded above 0.001. The model's output predicted ophthalmopathy at a median of about 6.5 months prior to onset. Ophthalmopathy could be told apart from stable hyperthyroidism with a 13 V-J model.

The germline CDR1 and CDR2 sequences are SEHNR and FQNEAQ (reference sequence). CDR3 size: 16 residues. The ends lost 5 bases at V and 0 bases at J; junction bases unmatched: 4. Input material: blood. The sequence was obtained from a woman in her forties or fifties with Graves' hyperthyroidism. The chain carries TRBV7-9 and TRBJ2-1; 10 bases are a match to TRBD1. For the CDR3, the DNA is TGTGCCAGCAGCCCGGGACAGGGGAGCTCCTACAATGAGCAGTTCTTC. Translation: CASSPGQGSSYNEQFF.